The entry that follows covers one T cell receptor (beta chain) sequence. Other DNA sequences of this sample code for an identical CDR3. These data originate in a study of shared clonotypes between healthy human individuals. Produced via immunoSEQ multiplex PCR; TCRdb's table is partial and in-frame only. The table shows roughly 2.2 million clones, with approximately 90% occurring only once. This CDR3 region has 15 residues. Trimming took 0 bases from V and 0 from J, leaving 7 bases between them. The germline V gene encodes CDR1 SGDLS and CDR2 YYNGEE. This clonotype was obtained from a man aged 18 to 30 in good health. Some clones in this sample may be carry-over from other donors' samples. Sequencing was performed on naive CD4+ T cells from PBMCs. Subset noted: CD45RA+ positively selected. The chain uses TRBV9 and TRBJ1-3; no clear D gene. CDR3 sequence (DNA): TGTGCCAGCAGCGTAGATGGGGACTCTGGAAACACCATATATTTT. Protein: CASSVDGDSGNTIYF.